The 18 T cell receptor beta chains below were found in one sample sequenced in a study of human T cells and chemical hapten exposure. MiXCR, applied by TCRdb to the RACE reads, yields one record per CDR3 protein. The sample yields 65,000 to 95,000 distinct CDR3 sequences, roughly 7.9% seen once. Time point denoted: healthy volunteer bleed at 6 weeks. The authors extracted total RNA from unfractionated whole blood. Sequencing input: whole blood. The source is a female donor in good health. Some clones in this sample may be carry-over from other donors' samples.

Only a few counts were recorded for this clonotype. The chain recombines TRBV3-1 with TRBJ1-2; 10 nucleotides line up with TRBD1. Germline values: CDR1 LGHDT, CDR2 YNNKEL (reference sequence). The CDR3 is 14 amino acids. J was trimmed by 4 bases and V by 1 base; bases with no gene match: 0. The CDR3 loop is CASSQGQGAYGYTF. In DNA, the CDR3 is TGTGCCAGCAGCCAAGGACAGGGGGCCTATGGCTACACCTTC.

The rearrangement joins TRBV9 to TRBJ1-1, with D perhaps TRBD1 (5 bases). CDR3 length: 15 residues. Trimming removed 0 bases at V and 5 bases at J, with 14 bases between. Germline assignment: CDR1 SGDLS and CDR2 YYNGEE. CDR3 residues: CASSVVGQPGTEAFF. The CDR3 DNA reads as TGTGCCAGCAGCGTAGTTGGACAACCGGGGACTGAAGCTTTCTTT.

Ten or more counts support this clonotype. The CDR3 DNA sequence: TGCAGTGCTAGTCAGGGGCCGCCGGCCAGATATAGCAATCAGCCCCAGCATTTT. Translation gives CSASQGPPARYSNQPQHF. This chain uses TRBV20-1 with TRBJ1-5; possibly TRBD1 for D (6 bases). V lost 3 bases and J 0 bases, leaving 21 bases between the germline ends. CDR1 is DFQATT and CDR2 is SNEGSKA in the germline V gene (reference sequence). The length of the CDR3 is 18 residues.

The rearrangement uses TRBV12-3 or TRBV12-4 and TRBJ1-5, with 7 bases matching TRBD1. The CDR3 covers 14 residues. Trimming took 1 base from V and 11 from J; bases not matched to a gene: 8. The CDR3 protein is CASSLGQGLSAQHF. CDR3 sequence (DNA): TGTGCCAGCAGTTTAGGACAGGGTCTTTCAGCCCAGCATTTT.

The CDR3, as DNA: TGTGCCGATAAGGAGGGCAGCTCCTATAATTCACCCCTCCACTTT. Translated: CADKEGSSYNSPLHF. The rearrangement uses TRBV2 and TRBJ1-6; no clear D. Germline loops: CDR1 SNHLY, CDR2 FYNNEI. V dropped 11 bases and J dropped 0 bases, with 14 bases sitting between them. This CDR3 has 15 residues.

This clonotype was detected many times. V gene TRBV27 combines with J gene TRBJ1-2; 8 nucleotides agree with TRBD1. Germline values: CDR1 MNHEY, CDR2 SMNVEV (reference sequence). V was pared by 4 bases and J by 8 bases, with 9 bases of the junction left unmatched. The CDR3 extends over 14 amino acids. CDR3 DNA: TGTGCCAGCAGTTCCGGGACAGGTTCGAAAGGCTACACCTTC. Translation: CASSSGTGSKGYTF.

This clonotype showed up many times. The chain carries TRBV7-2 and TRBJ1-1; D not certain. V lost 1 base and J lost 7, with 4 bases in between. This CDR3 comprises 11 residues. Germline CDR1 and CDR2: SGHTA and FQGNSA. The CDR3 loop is CASSLGVEAFF. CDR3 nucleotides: TGTGCCAGCAGCTTAGGGGTTGAAGCTTTCTTT.

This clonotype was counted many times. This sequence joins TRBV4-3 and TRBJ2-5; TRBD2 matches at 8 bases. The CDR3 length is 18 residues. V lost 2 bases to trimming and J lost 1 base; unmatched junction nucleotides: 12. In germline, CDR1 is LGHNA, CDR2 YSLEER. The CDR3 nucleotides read TGCGCCAGCAGCCAATTATGGCGGGGGGCTTTAACCCAAGAGACCCAGTACTTC. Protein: CASSQLWRGALTQETQYF.

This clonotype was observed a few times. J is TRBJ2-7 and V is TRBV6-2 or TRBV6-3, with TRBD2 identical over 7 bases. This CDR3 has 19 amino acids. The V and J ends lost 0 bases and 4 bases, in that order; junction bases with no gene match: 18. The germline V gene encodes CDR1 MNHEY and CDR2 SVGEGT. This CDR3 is CASSYSKRAWSSGWYEQYF. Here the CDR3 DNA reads TGTGCCAGCAGTTACTCGAAAAGAGCCTGGAGTAGCGGGTGGTACGAGCAGTACTTC.

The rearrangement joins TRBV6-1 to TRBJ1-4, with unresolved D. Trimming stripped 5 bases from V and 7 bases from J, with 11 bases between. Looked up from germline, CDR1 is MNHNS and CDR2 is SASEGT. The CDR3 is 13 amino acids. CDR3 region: CASSLQFTEKLFF. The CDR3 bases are TGTGCCAGCAGTTTACAGTTCACTGAAAAACTGTTTTTT.

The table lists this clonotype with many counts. The CDR3 reads CASRPWTGNYEQYF. The DNA for the CDR3 is TGTGCCAGCAGACCTTGGACAGGAAACTACGAGCAGTACTTC. The chain employs TRBV2 and TRBJ2-7; 7 positions match TRBD1. This CDR3 has 14 amino acids. V lost 6 bases to trimming and J lost 3 bases; unmatched junction nucleotides: 8. Germline V gene sequence: CDR1 SNHLY, CDR2 FYNNEI.

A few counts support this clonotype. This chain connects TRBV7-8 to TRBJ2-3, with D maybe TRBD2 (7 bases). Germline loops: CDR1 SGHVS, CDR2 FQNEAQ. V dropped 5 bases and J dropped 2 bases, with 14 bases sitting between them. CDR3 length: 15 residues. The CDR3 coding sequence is TGTGCCAGCAGCCCCCGTCGGGGGGCCACAGATACGCAGTATTTT. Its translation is CASSPRRGATDTQYF.

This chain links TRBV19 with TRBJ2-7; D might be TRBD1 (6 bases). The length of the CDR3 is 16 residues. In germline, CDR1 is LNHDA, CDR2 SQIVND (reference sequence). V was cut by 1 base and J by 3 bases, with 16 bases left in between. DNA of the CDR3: TGTGCCAGTAGTATAGTACAGGGCGCTAACTACTACGAGCAGTACTTC. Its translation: CASSIVQGANYYEQYF. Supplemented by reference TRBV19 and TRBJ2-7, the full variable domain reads DGGITQSPKYLFRKEGQNVTLSCEQNLNHDAMYWYRQDPGQGLRLIYYSQIVNDFQKGDIAEGYSVSREKKESFPLTVTSAQKNPTAFYLCASSIVQGANYYEQYFGPGTRLTVT.

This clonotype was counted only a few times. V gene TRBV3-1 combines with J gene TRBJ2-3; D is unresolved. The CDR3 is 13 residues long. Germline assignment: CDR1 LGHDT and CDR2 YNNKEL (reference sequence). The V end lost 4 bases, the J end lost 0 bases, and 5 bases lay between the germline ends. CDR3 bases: TGTGCCAGCAGCCTCGCTAGCACAGATACGCAGTATTTT. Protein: CASSLASTDTQYF.

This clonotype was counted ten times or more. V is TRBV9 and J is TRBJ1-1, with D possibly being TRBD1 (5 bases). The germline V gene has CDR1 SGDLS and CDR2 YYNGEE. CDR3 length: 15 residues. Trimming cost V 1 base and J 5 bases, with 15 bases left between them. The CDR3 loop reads CASSVMGEGITEAFF. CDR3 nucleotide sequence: TGTGCCAGCAGCGTAATGGGGGAGGGGATTACTGAAGCTTTCTTT.

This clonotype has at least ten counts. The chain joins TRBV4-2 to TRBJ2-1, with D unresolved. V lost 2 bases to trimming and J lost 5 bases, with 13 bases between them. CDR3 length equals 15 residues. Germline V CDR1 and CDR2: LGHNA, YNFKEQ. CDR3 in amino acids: CASSQHYLKDNEQFF. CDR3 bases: TGTGCCAGCAGCCAACACTACCTAAAAGACAATGAGCAGTTCTTC.

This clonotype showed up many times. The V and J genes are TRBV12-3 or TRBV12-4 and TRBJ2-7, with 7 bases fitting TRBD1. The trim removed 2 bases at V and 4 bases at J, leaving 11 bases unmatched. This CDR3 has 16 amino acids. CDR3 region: CASSLLTWQGDYEQYF. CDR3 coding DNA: TGTGCCAGCAGTTTATTAACTTGGCAGGGGGATTACGAGCAGTACTTC.

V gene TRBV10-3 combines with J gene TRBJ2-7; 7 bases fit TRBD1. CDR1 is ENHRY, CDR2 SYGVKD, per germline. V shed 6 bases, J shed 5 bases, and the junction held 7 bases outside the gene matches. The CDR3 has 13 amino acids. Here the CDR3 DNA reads TGTGCCATCAGGACAGGGAGTTCCCACGAGCAGTACTTC. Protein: CAIRTGSSHEQYF.